This entry features one T cell receptor beta chain sequence. Antigen: not known. This specimen comes from a study of T-cell memory formation after mild COVID-19. A 5'RACE reaction primed in the constant segment made cDNA libraries of TCR alpha and TCR beta, and these carried sample barcodes and UMIs. Each CDR3 protein is one row after TCRdb ran MiXCR on the 5' RACE reads. The data contain approximately 300,000 distinct CDR3 sequences, 15% to 20% of them singletons. Study outcomes and limitations: Clones which contracted sat mainly in CM and EM if CD4+, and in EMRA if CD8+. That cross-reactive memory joined was suggested by some responding clones appearing in pre-infection memory.

From germline, CDR1 is SQVTM and CDR2 ANQGSEA. The ends lost 4 bases at V and 8 bases at J; junction bases unmatched: 13. The CDR3 is 16 residues long. The sequence derives from a man between 18 and 29 years old who had mild COVID-19 (a few samples of this study predate the infection). Cell type and time point are not known. This sequence joins TRBV29-1 and TRBJ2-1; 11 positions agree with TRBD1. The specimen sequenced was PBMCs or a T cell subset sorted from them (not recorded which). CDR3 sequence: CSVVPGQGGTLDEQFF. For the CDR3, the DNA is TGCAGCGTTGTTCCGGGACAGGGGGGTACCCTTGATGAGCAGTTCTTC.